These 8 T cell receptor beta chains were all obtained from the same sample, sequenced in a study of T cell repertoires in cytomegalovirus infection. Each CDR3 protein gets one entry after TCRdb re-called the reads with MiXCR. The table lists some 180,000 distinct CDR3 sequences, about a sixth of them singletons. The sample consisted of CD8+ T cells from PBMCs. Receptors originate from a human donor in good health (CMV status not recorded). Some clones in this sample may be carry-over from other donors' samples.

This clonotype was counted only a few times. The rearrangement links TRBV10-2 to TRBJ1-6; D not certain. Trimming cost V 7 bases and J 8 bases, with 18 bases left between them. CDR3 length: 15 amino acids. In germline, CDR1 is WSHSY, CDR2 SAAADI. The chain's CDR3 is CASKGNSGRYSPLHF. CDR3 coding DNA: TGCGCCAGCAAAGGAAACAGCGGACGTTATTCACCCCTCCACTTT.

The chain couples TRBV7-8 to TRBJ1-1, with D possibly being TRBD1 (5 bases). The CDR3 runs 13 residues. V shed 4 bases and J shed 3 bases, with 9 bases lying between them. In germline, CDR1 is SGHVS, CDR2 FQNEAQ. The CDR3 loop is CASSSDRYTEAFF. The CDR3 DNA reads as TGTGCCAGCAGCTCCGACAGATACACTGAAGCTTTCTTT.

The J gene is TRBJ2-2, the V gene TRBV5-5; TRBD2 matches at 10 bases. This CDR3 region has 15 residues. In germline, CDR1 is SGHKS, CDR2 YYEKEE (reference sequence). The trim removed 4 bases at V and 3 bases at J, leaving 3 bases unmatched. The CDR3 DNA sequence: TGTGCCAGCAGCCTCGGGACTAGCGACACCGGGGAGCTGTTTTTT. This codes for CASSLGTSDTGELFF.

This clonotype was counted once. The chain links TRBV10-1 to TRBJ2-7, with D uncertain. V lost 2 bases, J lost 4 bases, and 9 bases lay in between. Germline assignment: CDR1 WNHNN and CDR2 SYGVQD (reference sequence). The CDR3 has 13 amino acids. The CDR3 loop reads CASSEKLGYEQYF. The DNA for the CDR3 is TGCGCCAGCAGTGAGAAACTGGGATACGAGCAGTACTTC.

J is TRBJ2-5 and V is TRBV7-9, with TRBD1 matching over 10 bases. Germline V gives CDR1 SEHNR, CDR2 FQNEAQ (reference sequence). The trim removed 4 bases at V and 5 bases at J, leaving 4 bases unmatched. The CDR3 consists of 14 residues. The CDR3 protein is CASSSTGGVETQYF. The CDR3 nucleotides read TGTGCCAGCAGCTCGACAGGGGGCGTGGAGACCCAGTACTTC.

The chain joins TRBV19 to TRBJ1-5, with 10 bases identical to TRBD1. CDR3 length: 14 amino acids. The germline V gene has CDR1 LNHDA and CDR2 SQIVND (reference sequence). V trimming: 6 bases; J trimming: 5 bases; junction bases outside the gene matches: 4. The CDR3 protein is CASSPGQGYQPQHF. The CDR3 DNA sequence: TGTGCCAGTAGCCCGGGACAGGGGTATCAGCCCCAGCATTTT.

In its sample, this clonotype was seen a few times. V usage is TRBV20-1 and J usage is TRBJ1-2; 12 bases fit TRBD1. The V gene's germline CDR1 is DFQATT and CDR2 SNEGSKA (reference sequence). CDR3 size: 15 residues. The V and J ends lost 1 base and 8 bases, in that order; junction bases with no gene match: 8. In nucleotides, the CDR3 is TGCAGTGCTAGAGGTGGGGGACAGGGGGCGCGAGGCTACACCTTC. This encodes CSARGGGQGARGYTF.

The chain is built from TRBV14 and TRBJ1-4; TRBD1 agrees at 9 bases. Germline CDR1 and CDR2: SGHDN and FVKESK. CDR3 length equals 16 residues. The ends lost 1 base at V and 1 base at J; junction bases unmatched: 1. For the CDR3, the DNA is TGTGCCAGCAGCCAAGCGGACAGGGGAACTAATGAAAAACTGTTTTTT. Amino acid sequence: CASSQADRGTNEKLFF.